This TCR beta chain derives from a study of cytomegalovirus exposure and HLA in healthy donors. PCR amplification relied on 60 Vbeta primers (plus 13 Jbeta primers). The protocol was immunoSEQ multiplex PCR, while the TCRdb copy is restricted to in-frame clones and leaves out a portion. The table records under 200,000 clones, more than 80% of them present only once. With 2 bases removed from V and 2 bases from J, the gap between germline ends came to 13 bases. Germline CDR1 and CDR2: MGHRA and YSYEKL. The CDR3 totals 16 residues. Sample: PBMCs. This receptor was taken from a woman aged 50 to 60 in good health and CMV-seropositive. This chain links TRBV4-1 with TRBJ2-1; perhaps TRBD2 as D (6 bases). The CDR3 nucleotides are TGCGCCAGCAGCCAAAATAGCGGCGACGCCTACAATGAGCAGTTCTTC. Protein product: CASSQNSGDAYNEQFF.